Listed below are T cell receptor beta chains from one sample, sequenced in a study of early T cells in non-severe SARS-CoV-2 infection. TCRdb re-called the 5' RACE reads with MiXCR, one entry per CDR3 protein. Of tens of thousands of distinct CDR3 sequences in the sample, approximately 6% are singletons; the top ten hold roughly 7.8%. The sample comprised whole blood. The source is an adult who was a healthcare worker with PCR-confirmed SARS-CoV-2 infection or an uninfected control (not recorded which). Both conserved end residues are trimmed from each CDR3. Each record gives: CDR3 protein, V gene, J gene.

cdr3_aa: ASSELGETSPLH
v_call: TRBV6-1
j_call: TRBJ1-6

cdr3_aa: ASSLNANEQF
v_call: TRBV11-3
j_call: TRBJ2-1

cdr3_aa: ASSDSTSGSTDTQY
v_call: TRBV6-4
j_call: TRBJ2-3

cdr3_aa: ASSPLAGSTDTQY
v_call: TRBV6-4
j_call: TRBJ2-3

cdr3_aa: ASSHNPGQQETQY
v_call: TRBV3-1
j_call: TRBJ2-5

cdr3_aa: ASVVRVETQY
v_call: TRBV2
j_call: TRBJ2-5

cdr3_aa: SATETSNTGELF
v_call: TRBV20-1
j_call: TRBJ2-2

cdr3_aa: ASSYRRLSGQGKPDTQY
v_call: TRBV6-5
j_call: TRBJ2-3

cdr3_aa: ASRHLLIGSGEQY
v_call: TRBV5-7
j_call: TRBJ2-7

cdr3_aa: ASSPDPGFSDSSYEQY
v_call: TRBV9
j_call: TRBJ2-7

cdr3_aa: ASSTMVAGVV
v_call: TRBV19
j_call: TRBJ2-1

cdr3_aa: ASSKPRDPEAF
v_call: TRBV27
j_call: TRBJ1-1

cdr3_aa: ASSQGAGLQETQY
v_call: TRBV4-3
j_call: TRBJ2-5

cdr3_aa: ASSLKRSTGELF
v_call: TRBV7-2
j_call: TRBJ2-2

cdr3_aa: ASSATGHEQY
v_call: TRBV9
j_call: TRBJ2-7

cdr3_aa: ASSQEGRANYGYT
v_call: TRBV3-1
j_call: TRBJ1-2

cdr3_aa: SVEAGPPDYEQY
v_call: TRBV29-1
j_call: TRBJ2-7

cdr3_aa: ASSSRSGWDIGGNQPQH
v_call: TRBV6-5
j_call: TRBJ1-5

cdr3_aa: SARDGRGGARELF
v_call: TRBV20-1
j_call: TRBJ2-2

cdr3_aa: ASLSSNRVNTEAF
v_call: TRBV7-9
j_call: TRBJ1-1

cdr3_aa: ASSKSDLSNQPQH
v_call: TRBV19
j_call: TRBJ1-5

cdr3_aa: ASSLRVTGGELF
v_call: TRBV11-2
j_call: TRBJ2-2

cdr3_aa: ATSDPRDPYGNQPQH
v_call: TRBV24-1
j_call: TRBJ1-5

cdr3_aa: ASSDPQGHQETQY
v_call: TRBV25-1
j_call: TRBJ2-5

cdr3_aa: ATLGQENTEAF
v_call: TRBV10-3
j_call: TRBJ1-1

cdr3_aa: ASSLAGSYGYT
v_call: TRBV11-2
j_call: TRBJ1-2

cdr3_aa: ASSKGQRNIQY
v_call: TRBV13
j_call: TRBJ2-4

cdr3_aa: ASSVGGTNEKLF
v_call: TRBV9
j_call: TRBJ1-4

cdr3_aa: ASSRSGVAETQY
v_call: TRBV11-2
j_call: TRBJ2-5

cdr3_aa: SARDVAEQF
v_call: TRBV20-1
j_call: TRBJ2-1

cdr3_aa: SPTGENTDTQY
v_call: TRBV29-1
j_call: TRBJ2-3

cdr3_aa: ASSPQGVRGNQPQH
v_call: TRBV18
j_call: TRBJ1-5

cdr3_aa: SVALAGVSGELF
v_call: TRBV29-1
j_call: TRBJ2-2

cdr3_aa: SARTSRNEQF
v_call: TRBV20-1
j_call: TRBJ2-1

cdr3_aa: ASSVGPSTDTQY
v_call: TRBV5-1
j_call: TRBJ2-3

cdr3_aa: ASSFISGQARKPNTGELF
v_call: TRBV5-1
j_call: TRBJ2-2

cdr3_aa: ASSLRDSTDTQY
v_call: TRBV5-1
j_call: TRBJ2-3

cdr3_aa: ASSSLRTGGNQPQH
v_call: TRBV19
j_call: TRBJ1-5

cdr3_aa: AISGQGSYEQY
v_call: TRBV10-3
j_call: TRBJ2-7

cdr3_aa: ASSGFRANVLT
v_call: TRBV9
j_call: TRBJ2-6

cdr3_aa: ASSQGFKGVYGYT
v_call: TRBV14
j_call: TRBJ1-2

cdr3_aa: ASSQDTEAF
v_call: TRBV28
j_call: TRBJ1-1

cdr3_aa: ASSRDSNTEAF
v_call: TRBV7-8
j_call: TRBJ1-1

cdr3_aa: ASRNPGQGATNYGYT
v_call: TRBV4-1
j_call: TRBJ1-2

cdr3_aa: ASSPGQLVIGYT
v_call: TRBV5-8
j_call: TRBJ1-2

cdr3_aa: ASGLRGGNTEAF
v_call: TRBV12-5
j_call: TRBJ1-1

cdr3_aa: ASSRAGTVYGYT
v_call: TRBV7-8
j_call: TRBJ1-2

cdr3_aa: ASCSLAGAYNEQF
v_call: TRBV11-2
j_call: TRBJ2-1

cdr3_aa: ASSPLLGSSYNEQF
v_call: TRBV7-8
j_call: TRBJ2-1

cdr3_aa: ASSSGQRLYGYT
v_call: TRBV28
j_call: TRBJ1-2

cdr3_aa: VSKWPGGSNTQY
v_call: TRBV7-2
j_call: TRBJ2-3

cdr3_aa: ASSLAGGARLKLF
v_call: TRBV11-2
j_call: TRBJ1-4